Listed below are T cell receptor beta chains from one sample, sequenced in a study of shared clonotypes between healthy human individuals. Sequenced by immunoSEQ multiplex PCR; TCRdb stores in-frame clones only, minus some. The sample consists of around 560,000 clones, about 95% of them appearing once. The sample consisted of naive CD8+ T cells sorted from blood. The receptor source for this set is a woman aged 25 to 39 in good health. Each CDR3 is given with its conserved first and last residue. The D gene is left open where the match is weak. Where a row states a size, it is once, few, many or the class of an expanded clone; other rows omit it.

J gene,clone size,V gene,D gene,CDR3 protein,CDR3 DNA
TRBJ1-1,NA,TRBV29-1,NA,CSARAGRMNTEAFF,TGCAGCGCCCGGGCAGGGCGCATGAACACTGAAGCTTTCTTT
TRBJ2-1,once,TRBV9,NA,CASSVARDDEQFF,TGTGCCAGCAGCGTAGCTAGGGATGATGAGCAGTTCTTC
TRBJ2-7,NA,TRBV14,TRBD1,CASSPVWGLLWTGAWEQYF,TGTGCCAGCAGCCCCGTGTGGGGTTTGCTTTGGACAGGGGCATGGGAGCAGTACTTC
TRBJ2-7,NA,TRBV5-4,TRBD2,CASRRAGAPPYEQYF,TGTGCCAGCAGGAGGGCGGGAGCCCCACCCTACGAGCAGTACTTC
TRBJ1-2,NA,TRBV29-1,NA,CSVAREGGYTF,TGCAGCGTTGCCAGGGAAGGCGGCTACACCTTC
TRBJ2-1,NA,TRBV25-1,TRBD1,CASAGTGDNEQFF,TGTGCCAGTGCCGGGACAGGGGACAATGAGCAGTTCTTC
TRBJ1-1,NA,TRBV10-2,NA,CASGGGQEAFF,TGCGCCAGCGGGGGGGGGCAGGAGGCTTTCTTT
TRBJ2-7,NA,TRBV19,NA,CASSIGDVWDEQYF,TGTGCCAGTAGTATTGGCGATGTCTGGGACGAGCAGTACTTC
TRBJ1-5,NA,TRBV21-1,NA,CASSNGTGDGQPQHF,TGTGCCAGCAGCAACGGGACAGGGGATGGTCAGCCCCAGCATTTT
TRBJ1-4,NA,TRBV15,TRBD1,CATSRRPGQGGPWEKLFF,TGTGCCACCAGCAGAAGACCGGGACAGGGCGGCCCTTGGGAAAAACTGTTTTTT